The following is a TCR beta chain sequence with its context. Looked up from germline, CDR1 is SGHDT and CDR2 is YYEEEE. CDR3 size: 16 residues. V shed 4 bases and J shed 4 bases, with 15 bases lying between them. The repertoire was sequenced with immunoSEQ multiplex PCR; TCRdb's copy has only in-frame clones and lacks some. Among 300,000 to 400,000 clones listed, roughly 88% were seen once. This entry belongs to a study of blood T cell repertoires in COVID-19. Study-wide context: PBMCs, B-cell-depleted T cells, or T cells provided the cDNA or gDNA that made up the material.

Seattle's cohort entered during active infection and was followed longitudinally. The chain is built from TRBV5-6 and TRBJ1-6, with TRBD1 as a possible D gene (6 bases). This TCR was recovered from a woman aged 25 to 39 with COVID-19, enrolled during active disease. The sample was peripheral blood. The CDR3 spells CASSQQGGRYNSPLHF. The CDR3 bases are TGTGCCAGCAGCCAACAGGGAGGGCGGTATAATTCACCCCTCCACTTT.